The 14 T cell receptor beta chains in this list originate from one sample, sequenced in a study of blood T cell repertoires in COVID-19. Method: immunoSEQ multiplex PCR; TCRdb's copy keeps in-frame clones and lacks some. This sample carries about 400,000 clones, more than 75% of them seen once, and the ten largest clones take 3%. The specimen was peripheral blood. These TCRs come from a human donor in a cohort sampled during active COVID-19.

The chain recombines TRBV3-1 (or the pseudogene TRBV3-2) with TRBJ2-3; 7 bases match TRBD1. This CDR3 is built from 16 residues. From germline, CDR1 is LGHDT and CDR2 YNNKEL (reference sequence). Trimming removed 0 bases from V and 1 base from J; junction bases left unmatched: 4. CDR3 residues: CASSQDPGTGTDTQYF. CDR3 sequence (DNA): TGTGCCAGCAGCCAAGATCCGGGGACAGGCACAGATACGCAGTATTTT.

Concerning this clone: The same CDR3 can be traced to other DNA sequences in this sample. The rearrangement uses TRBV19 and TRBJ1-1, with D unresolved. The CDR3 totals 13 residues. Deletions cut 5 bases from V and 1 base from J, with 8 bases between. Germline CDR1 reads LNHDA; CDR2 reads SQIVND (reference sequence). CDR3: CASSPSGNTEAFF. CDR3 coding DNA: TGTGCCAGTAGTCCGTCAGGGAACACTGAAGCTTTCTTT.

J is TRBJ1-4 and V is TRBV12-3 or TRBV12-4; D might be TRBD1 (5 bases). V lost 8 bases to trimming and J lost 8 bases, with 12 bases between them. CDR3 length: 12 residues. The CDR3 DNA sequence: TGTGCCAGCCGCCAGGGCGGAGAAAAACTGTTTTTT. Translating gives CASRQGGEKLFF.

This chain connects TRBV29-1 to TRBJ2-3; 7 nucleotides align to TRBD1. CDR1 SQVTM and CDR2 ANQGSEA come from the germline V gene. The CDR3 covers 16 residues. Losses at the gene ends were 7 bases for V and 2 bases for J; bases not matched to a gene: 15. Here the CDR3 reads CSATTVGQINTDTQYF. In DNA form, the CDR3 reads TGCAGCGCAACGACGGTGGGACAGATTAACACAGATACGCAGTATTTT.

The genes are TRBV7-9 and TRBJ2-1, with 10 positions matching TRBD2. This CDR3 region has 17 residues. V shed 1 base, J shed 8 bases, and the junction held 11 bases outside the gene matches. Looked up from germline, CDR1 is SEHNR and CDR2 is FQNEAQ (reference sequence). The CDR3 protein is CASSLVGLAGEDYEQFF. CDR3 coding DNA: TGTGCCAGCAGCTTAGTCGGCCTAGCGGGAGAGGATTATGAGCAGTTCTTC. Using reference TRBV7-9 and TRBJ2-1 for the parts outside the CDR3, the full variable domain is DTGVSQNPRHKITKRGQNVTFRCDPISEHNRLYWYRQTLGQGPEFLTYFQNEAQLEKSRLLSDRFSAERPKGSFSTLEIQRTEQGDSAMYLCASSLVGLAGEDYEQFFGPGTRLTVL.

The V call is TRBV3-1 (or the pseudogene TRBV3-2), the J call TRBJ1-5, with 7 bases identical to TRBD1. The CDR3 consists of 13 residues. V lost 5 bases and J lost 4; bases outside the gene matches: 2. Looked up from germline, CDR1 is LGHDT and CDR2 is YNNKEL (reference sequence). For the CDR3, the DNA is TGTGCCAGCAGCGCGACAGGGAATCAGCCCCAGCATTTT. This sequence encodes CASSATGNQPQHF.

V and J are TRBV11-2 and TRBJ2-1, with 12 nucleotides matching TRBD1. Germline CDR1 is SGHAT and CDR2 is FQNNGV. The trim removed 5 bases at V and 5 bases at J, leaving 7 bases unmatched. This CDR3 comprises 16 residues. The CDR3 nucleotides read TGTGCCAGCAGCCAAGGGGGGACAGGGGGCCACAATGAGCAGTTCTTC. This codes for CASSQGGTGGHNEQFF.

The CDR3 spells CASSADRVRSPLHF. The CDR3, as DNA: TGTGCCAGCAGCGCTGACAGGGTACGATCACCCCTCCACTTT. This sequence joins TRBV9 and TRBJ1-6; 7 nucleotides line up with TRBD1. The germline V gene encodes CDR1 SGDLS and CDR2 YYNGEE. V was pared by 3 bases and J by 10 bases, with 7 bases of the junction left unmatched. CDR3 length: 14 amino acids. The full variable domain, with the rest looked up from reference TRBV9 and TRBJ1-6, is DSGVTQTPKHLITATGQRVTLRCSPRSGDLSVYWYQQSLDQGLQFLIQYYNGEERAKGNILERFSAQQFPDLHSELNLSSLELGDSALYFCASSADRVRSPLHFGNGTRLTVT.

This sequence joins TRBV27 and TRBJ1-1; D possibly corresponds to TRBD1 (5 bases). V shed 8 bases and J shed 4 bases, with 17 bases lying between them. There are 14 residues in the CDR3. CDR1 is MNHEY and CDR2 is SMNVEV in the germline V gene (reference sequence). In DNA form, the CDR3 reads TGTGCCAGCTCCTACCTCGGGGGTGGCACTGAAGCTTTCTTT. Protein: CASSYLGGGTEAFF.

The CDR3 DNA follows: TGTGCAAGTCGCCCCCTGGGCCGAAACACCATATATTTT. It specifies CASRPLGRNTIYF. The rearrangement joins TRBV12-2 to TRBJ1-3; the D call in the table, TRBD1, was not verified against the DNA. TRBV12-2 is a pseudogene. CDR3 length equals 13 residues.

This clone was recorded once. The rearrangement uses TRBV7-2 and TRBJ1-3; 11 bases match TRBD1. The germline CDR1 and CDR2 sequences are SGHTA and FQGNSA. V was clipped by 3 bases and J by 3 bases; unmatched bases: 13. This CDR3 is 19 amino acids long. CDR3 DNA sequence: TGTGCCAGCAGCTTCTGGACAGGGGGCCTGCCTGGTAGTGGAAACACCATATATTTT. Translation gives CASSFWTGGLPGSGNTIYF.

This chain joins TRBV7-3 and TRBJ2-1; 7 nucleotides agree with TRBD2. The V segment lost 7 bases and the J segment 5 bases; nucleotides outside the gene matches: 8. This CDR3 has 14 residues. Germline V lookup: CDR1 SGHTA, CDR2 FQGTGA. The CDR3 spells CASTQTGGNNEQFF. In DNA form, the CDR3 reads TGTGCCAGCACCCAAACGGGGGGAAACAATGAGCAGTTCTTC.

The chain employs TRBV7-2 and TRBJ2-3; 8 nucleotides line up with TRBD1. The CDR3 has 17 residues. The V and J ends lost 2 bases and 2 bases, in that order; junction bases with no gene match: 9. Germline CDR1 SGHTA, CDR2 FQGNSA. The CDR3 here is CASSLQTGAGNTDTQYF. CDR3 in DNA: TGTGCCAGCAGCTTACAGACAGGGGCTGGGAACACAGATACGCAGTATTTT.

The V call is TRBV6-4, the J call TRBJ1-2, with D possibly matching TRBD1 (5 bases). Looked up from germline, CDR1 is MRHNA and CDR2 is SNTAGT. V was shortened by 0 bases and J by 8 bases, with 16 bases between the two germline ends. The CDR3 contains 15 residues. The CDR3 loop reads CASSDSSQGAGGYTF. CDR3 bases: TGTGCCAGCAGTGACTCAAGCCAAGGGGCTGGCGGCTACACCTTC.